This T cell receptor beta chain comes out of a study of patients and donors after allogeneic stem cell transplantation. From the RT-PCR reads, TCRdb called clonotypes with MiXCR, one entry per CDR3 protein. The data hold approximately 60,000 distinct CDR3 sequences, with 13% observed a single time. This CDR3 region has 15 residues. V gave up 0 bases and J gave up 1 base; unmatched junction bases: 6. The germline CDR1 and CDR2 sequences are SQVTM and ANQGSEA. The V call is TRBV29-1, the J call TRBJ2-7; 7 nucleotides match TRBD1. This receptor was obtained from a human donor who was either an allogeneic HSCT recipient or a stem cell or donor lymphocyte infusion donor (not recorded which). It is not recorded whose cells these are; they may come from a transplant donor. Source material: blood, either unsorted or a sorted T cell fraction (not recorded which). The CDR3 here is CSVEDSGQESYEQYF. Written as DNA, the CDR3 is TGCAGCGTTGAAGATTCCGGACAGGAATCCTACGAGCAGTACTTC.